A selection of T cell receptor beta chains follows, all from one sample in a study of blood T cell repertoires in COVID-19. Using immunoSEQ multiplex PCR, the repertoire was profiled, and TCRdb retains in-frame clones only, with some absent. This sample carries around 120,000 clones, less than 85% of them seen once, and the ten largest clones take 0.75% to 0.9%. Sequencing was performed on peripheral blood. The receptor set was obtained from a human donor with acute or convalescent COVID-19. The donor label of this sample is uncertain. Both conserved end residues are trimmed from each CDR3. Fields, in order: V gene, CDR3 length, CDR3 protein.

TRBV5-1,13,ASRLRQGSTGELF
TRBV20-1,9,SAEADREHT
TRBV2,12,ASHARDRNSPLH
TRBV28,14,ASSHSGTEANYGYT
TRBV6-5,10,ASRYLQGGAF
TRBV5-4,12,ASSLGTGDTPQY
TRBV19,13,ASSLPGTLTDTQY
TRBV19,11,ASSATGVSPLH
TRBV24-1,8,ATSVLTQY
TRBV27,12,ASSTRQGYNEQF
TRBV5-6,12,ASSGRDWGSPLH
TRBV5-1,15,ASSLEIAGGGYNEQF
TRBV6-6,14,ASSQPGQGLNTEAF
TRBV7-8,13,ASSLELAGGQTQY
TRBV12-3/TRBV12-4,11,ASSNQGGQPQH
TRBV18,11,ASSPGSDQPQH
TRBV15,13,ATSKGGSGANVLT
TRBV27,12,ASSKRQGTDTQY
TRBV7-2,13,ASSLRQGDNQPQH
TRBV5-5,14,ASSLDGSGGGQPQH
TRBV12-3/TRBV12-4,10,ASSFGGNGYT
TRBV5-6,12,ASSFTDRNTEAF
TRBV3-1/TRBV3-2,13,ASSQAGGRADTQY
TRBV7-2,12,ASSDGTKRETQY
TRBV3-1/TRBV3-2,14,ASSLGQERRNQPQH
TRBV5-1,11,ASSLDPRDQLF
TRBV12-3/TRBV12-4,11,ASSQGSDTEAF
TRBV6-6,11,ASSFTGAGGYT
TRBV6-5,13,ASSLSGGLNNEQF
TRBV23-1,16,ASSQAPAGSSYNSPLH
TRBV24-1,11,ATSRGYSDTQY
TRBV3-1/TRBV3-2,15,ASSQDRRGRVQETQY